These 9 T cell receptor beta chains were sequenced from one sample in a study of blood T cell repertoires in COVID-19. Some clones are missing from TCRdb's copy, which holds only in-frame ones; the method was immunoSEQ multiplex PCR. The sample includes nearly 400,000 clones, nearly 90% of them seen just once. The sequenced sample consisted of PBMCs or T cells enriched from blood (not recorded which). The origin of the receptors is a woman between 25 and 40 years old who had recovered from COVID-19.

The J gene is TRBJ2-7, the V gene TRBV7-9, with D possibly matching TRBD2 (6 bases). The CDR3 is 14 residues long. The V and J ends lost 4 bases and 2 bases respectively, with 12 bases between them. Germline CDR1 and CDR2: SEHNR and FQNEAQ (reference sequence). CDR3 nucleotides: TGTGCCAGCAGCTCTGCGGGGCAAACCTACGAGCAGTACTTC. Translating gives CASSSAGQTYEQYF.

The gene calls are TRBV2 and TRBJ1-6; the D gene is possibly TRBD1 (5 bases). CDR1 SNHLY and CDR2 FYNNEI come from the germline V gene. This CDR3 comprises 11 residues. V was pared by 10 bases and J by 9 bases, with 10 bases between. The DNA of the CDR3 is TGTGCCACCTCCGGGGGTTCACCCCTCCACTTT. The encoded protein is CATSGGSPLHF.

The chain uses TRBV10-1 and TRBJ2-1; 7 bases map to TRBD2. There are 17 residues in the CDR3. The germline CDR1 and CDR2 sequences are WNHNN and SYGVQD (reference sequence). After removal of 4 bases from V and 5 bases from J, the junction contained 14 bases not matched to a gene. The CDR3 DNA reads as TGCGCCAGCAGTGGTGGAAGGACTAGAGGGGCCCACAATGAGCAGTTCTTC. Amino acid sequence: CASSGGRTRGAHNEQFF.

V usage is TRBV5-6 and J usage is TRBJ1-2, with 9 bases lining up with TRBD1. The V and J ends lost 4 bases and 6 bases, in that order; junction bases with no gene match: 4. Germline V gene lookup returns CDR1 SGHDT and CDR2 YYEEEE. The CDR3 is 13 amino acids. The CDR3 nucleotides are TGTGCCAGCAGCGTTACAGGGGGCCATGGCTACACCTTC. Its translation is CASSVTGGHGYTF.

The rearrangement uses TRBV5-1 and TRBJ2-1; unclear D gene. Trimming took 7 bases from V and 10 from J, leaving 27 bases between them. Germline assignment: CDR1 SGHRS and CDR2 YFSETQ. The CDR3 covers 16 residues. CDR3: CASSKVAAAYTSEQFF. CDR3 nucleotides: TGCGCCAGCTCAAAGGTCGCCGCGGCCTATACAAGCGAGCAGTTCTTC.

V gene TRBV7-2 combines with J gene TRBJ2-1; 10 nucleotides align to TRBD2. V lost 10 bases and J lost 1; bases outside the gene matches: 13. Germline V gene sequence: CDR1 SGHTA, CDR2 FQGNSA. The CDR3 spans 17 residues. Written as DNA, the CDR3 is TGTGCCACCCCCAGGTCCAGCGGGGGGGCATCCTACAATGAGCAGTTCTTC. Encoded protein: CATPRSSGGASYNEQFF.

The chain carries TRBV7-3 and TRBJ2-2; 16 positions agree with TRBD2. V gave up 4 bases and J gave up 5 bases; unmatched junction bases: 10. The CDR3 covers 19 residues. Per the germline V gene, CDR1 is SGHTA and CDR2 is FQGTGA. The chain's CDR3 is CASSSQGTSGGAVTGELFF. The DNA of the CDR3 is TGTGCCAGCAGCTCCCAGGGGACTAGCGGGGGGGCCGTTACCGGGGAGCTGTTTTTT.

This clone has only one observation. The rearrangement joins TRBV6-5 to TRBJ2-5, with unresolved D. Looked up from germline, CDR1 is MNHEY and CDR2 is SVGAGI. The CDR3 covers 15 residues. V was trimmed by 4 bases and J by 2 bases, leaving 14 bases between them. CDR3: CASSWIDTSQETQYF. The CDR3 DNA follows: TGTGCCAGCAGTTGGATCGACACCTCTCAAGAGACCCAGTACTTC.

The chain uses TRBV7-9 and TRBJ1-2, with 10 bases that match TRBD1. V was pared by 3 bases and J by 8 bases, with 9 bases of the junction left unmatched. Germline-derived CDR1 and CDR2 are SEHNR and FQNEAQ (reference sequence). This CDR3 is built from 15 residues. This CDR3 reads CASSFGQGVGEGYTF. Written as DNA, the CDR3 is TGTGCCAGCAGCTTTGGACAGGGGGTAGGTGAAGGCTACACCTTC.